This entry describes one T cell receptor beta chain. Its antigen specificity is not known. Base qualities are not provided; no much larger clone lies one nucleotide away. The sample is drawn from a study of cytomegalovirus exposure and HLA in healthy donors (dated by TCRdb to about 2017). Regarding the study in general: According to an earlier analysis of 587 of the donors, some 180 million T cells yielded 90 million to 130 million unique TCR beta sequences and approximately 280 Gb of sequence data. Every discovery cohort repertoire had been produced on one sequencing platform. A separate validation cohort of over 95 different subjects was used in addition to the roughly 670-subject first cohort. The T cell repertoires of under 700 subjects were profiled by immunosequencing and related to cytomegalovirus serostatus. Roughly 290 gigabases of sequencing data and roughly 80 million unique TCR sequences made up an early release that covered around 640 HLA-typed donors. The study aimed to test whether signatures of past pathogen exposure could be identified by cataloging public T cell receptors. Rather than drawing on any new phenotypic data, the later analysis identified candidate immune exposures from TCR beta sequences and the way those sequences occurred across donors. To predict cytomegalovirus infection status, the study brought together high-throughput TCR immunosequencing, statistical association of individual TCRs with disease status, and machine learning. Of the 300 to 500 genotyped donors, 75% to 85% were placed in the genetic ancestry cluster associated with self-reported Caucasian donors. The number of typed donors differed by locus: roughly 629-640 for A, B, C, DRB1 and DQB1; some 500 for DQA1; 600 to 610 for DPA1; and 400 to 480 for DPB1. A later genetic analysis used genome-wide SNP genotypes for about three fifths of the 666 donors, treating that subset as a discovery cohort. In an earlier analysis of around 540 of the donors, high-throughput TCR beta sequencing was used to judge whether each TCR beta V gene segment behaved as functional or pseudogenic. Four to six DR-DQ haplotypes were handled as single units for association and clustering, since linkage in the cohort was strong. Among some 410 genotyped donors of the cohort, an average of around 250,000 unique TCR beta nucleotide sequences was sequenced per donor, of which roughly 17% were non-productive. HLA typing covered class I and class II loci at four-digit resolution. A later analysis re-analyzed previously published TCR beta repertoires from 600 to 850 donors and added high-resolution HLA genotyping to study TCR occurrence patterns. Donor age, sex, ethnicity and CMV serostatus were collected together with the repertoire data. Study-wide conclusions, independent of this receptor: Most TCR sequences were observed very rarely across donors, whereas some public TCRs were present in many individuals. In the study, some 160 TCR beta chains were listed as associated with cytomegalovirus. According to a later genetic analysis, donors in an Asian-associated ancestry cluster had fewer N-insertions in productive TCRs than the roughly 670-donor mean. In a later analysis, most CMV-associated TCR beta chains were found to appear HLA-restricted, with HLA associations seemingly driven largely by CMV exposure. Because counts were too low, more than 15 rarely observed V segments, including chromosome 9 orphons, were excluded from the earlier analysis of 587 of the donors. The authors suggested that the approach could potentially be generalized to other disease states and immunological phenotypes. According to a later analysis, parvovirus B19, influenza, CMV and Epstein-Barr virus appeared linked to several top co-occurrence clusters. According to a later analysis, TCR association rates differed among HLA loci, with DRB1 alleles showing the most associated TCRs and HLA-C alleles showing the fewest. Three of the identified cytomegalovirus-associated TCR beta chains were confirmed in vitro to be specific for cytomegalovirus antigens. Because HLA typing was missing for some donors at each locus, association tests included only the typed subset. CMV serostatus was the only immune exposure information available for the cohort. A group of highly shared sequence variants was considered likely to be a technical artifact of the sequencing pipeline. Linkage disequilibrium might explain the correlated functional status among segregating V segments, but an unknown experimental factor could not be excluded. Only TCR beta chains were sequenced in this cohort, and the absence of alpha or paired-chain data limited detectable features. A further reported finding was that TCR beta sequences accurately predicted the HLA-A and HLA-B alleles for most subjects in the first cohort. V-gene and J-gene trimming of TCR beta chains was associated with a missense DCLRE1C variant in a later genetic analysis, and the association was replicated in an independent cohort. Assigning TCR associations to individual alleles was difficult when HLA alleles, especially DR and DQ, strongly co-occurred. Presence/absence analyses assumed roughly uniform sequencing depth across donors, an assumption that may not hold. An earlier analysis of approximately 500 of the donors showed that most TCR beta V segments appeared in productive rearrangements either about 87% or about 30% of the time, which broadly matched IMGT annotations. Compared with equally common non-associated chains, HLA-associated TCR beta chains in a later analysis were more clonally expanded and had lower generation probabilities. Because the 87-base-pair reads could not distinguish some IMGT-functional V segments, including TRBV6-2 and TRBV6-3, those segments were excluded. At a false discovery rate of 0.05, a later analysis linked roughly 17,000 TCR beta sequences to specific HLA alleles. The classifier was reported to diagnose cytomegalovirus status with high specificity and sensitivity in both the original cohort and the validation cohort.

The cohort consisted of 600 to 700 healthy bone marrow donors. All cohort members were sampled while nominally healthy, although unrecorded immune exposures were likely present. The donor was CMV seronegative and belonged to the group of around 400 seronegative cohort members. A peripheral blood sample was provided by each donor, and peripheral blood mononuclear cells were used for TCR beta sequencing. Genomic DNA was extracted from the blood cell samples with the Qiagen DNeasy Blood Extraction Kit. CDR1 SGHRS and CDR2 YFSETQ were looked up in the germline V gene. V is pared back by 0 bases and J by 0 bases, with 6 bases lying between the germline termini. Spanning cysteine to phenylalanine, the CDR3 consists of 14 amino acids. Only the CDR3 DNA stays, 42 bases, in frame from base 1. Libraries came from the immunoSEQ multiplex PCR assay. A mixture of 60 forward primers for TCR Vbeta segments and 13 reverse primers for TCR Jbeta segments was used in the multiplex PCR. Amplification of the CDR3 region of rearranged TCR beta genes was performed with a multiplex PCR assay on genomic DNA. The Illumina HiSeq System was used to sequence the amplified TCR beta libraries as 87-base-pair reads. The paper's processing steps were these. Across the 666 repertoires, a later analysis counted 80 million or so unique TCR beta chains, some 11 million of which were shared by at least two donors. Raw reads were error-corrected and collapsed into unique sequences with a nearest-neighbor algorithm that merged closely related sequences to remove PCR and sequencing errors. Alignment of CDR3 sequences to IMGT reference sequences was used to assign V, D and J gene segments. For a sequence to be retained, a match of at least six nucleotides to both a V gene segment and a J gene segment was required. A rearrangement was called productive if the CDR3 had no stop codons and remained in frame with V and J, and every other rearrangement was called non-productive. Following IMGT convention, CDR3 was defined as the stretch from the second conserved V-encoded cysteine to the conserved J-encoded phenylalanine. Sequences without an unambiguous match to a single V gene segment were excluded from the earlier analysis of several hundred of the donors. In an earlier analysis of about 590 of the donors, a V segment was called functional when productive rearrangements were above 56.7%, and segregating when the standard deviation between donors exceeded 5%. A statistical classification framework was developed to diagnose cytomegalovirus status using the catalog of TCR beta chain sequences. A later analysis assigned V and J genes by comparing TCR nucleotide sequences with IMGT/GENE-DB human TR gene sequences. The TCRdist pipeline was used in a later analysis to assign CDR3 sequences and most-parsimonious VDJ recombination scenarios. A later analysis defined each TCR beta chain by its CDR3 amino acid sequence plus V-gene family, and excluded reads lacking a unique V-gene family. In a later analysis, 450 to 600 highly shared, low-generation-probability nucleotide sequences were removed to address suspected cross-contamination and a sequencing artifact. In a later analysis, a clonal expansion index was calculated for each public chain from normalized within-repertoire ranks of inferred template counts. A later analysis computed generation probabilities with a VDJ recombination model fitted to out-of-frame rearrangements, and checked the results against IGoR. A later analysis scored TCR-TCR, TCR-HLA and TCR-CMV co-occurrence with hypergeometric tests, applying a repertoire-size bias correction to TCR pairs. In a later analysis, false discovery rates were estimated by permuting HLA or CMV assignments 20 times. In a later analysis, co-occurring TCRs were grouped with DBSCAN, and TCRdist sequence similarity was added when clustering was performed within HLA-allele-positive subsets. Repertoires with fewer than 30,000 or more than 120,000 public chains were left out of co-occurrence clustering, as were five repertoires with anomalous nucleotide sharing. TCRdb obtained this table from immuneACCESS and retained in-frame rearrangements with V and J assigned. These tables miss some clones; where compared with another copy, unresolved V genes account for less than half of the shortfall, and the remainder is unexplained. That table gives V, J and clone size, and the DNA gave D and trimming. Here the sample has over 130,000 clones; over 80% occur a single time. Together, the top ten hold roughly 1.2% of the sample.

This clonotype originated in a female donor in good health and CMV-seronegative. The sequenced sample was PBMCs. The V and J genes are TRBV5-1 and TRBJ1-2; no D gene is confidently identified. The CDR3 reads CASSLAPANYGYTF. The DNA sequence is given as TGCGCCAGCAGCTTGGCGCCGGCTAACTATGGCTACACCTTC.